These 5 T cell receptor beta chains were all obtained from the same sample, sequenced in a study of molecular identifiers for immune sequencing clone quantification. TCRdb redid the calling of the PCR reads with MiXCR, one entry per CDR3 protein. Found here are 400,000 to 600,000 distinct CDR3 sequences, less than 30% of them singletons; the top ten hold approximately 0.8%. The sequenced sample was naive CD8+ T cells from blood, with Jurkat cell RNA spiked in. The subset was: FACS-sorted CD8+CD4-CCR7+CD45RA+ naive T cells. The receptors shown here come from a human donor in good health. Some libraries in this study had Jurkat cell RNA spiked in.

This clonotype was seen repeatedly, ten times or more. CDR3 nucleotides: TGTGCCAGCAGCTTAGGTCTGGGACTGAACACTGAAGCTTTCTTT. It is translated as CASSLGLGLNTEAFF. This chain links TRBV7-9 with TRBJ1-1; possibly TRBD1 for D (5 bases). The CDR3 consists of 15 residues. V was clipped by 1 base and J by 0 bases, with 9 bases between them. Germline CDR1 is SEHNR and CDR2 is FQNEAQ (reference sequence).

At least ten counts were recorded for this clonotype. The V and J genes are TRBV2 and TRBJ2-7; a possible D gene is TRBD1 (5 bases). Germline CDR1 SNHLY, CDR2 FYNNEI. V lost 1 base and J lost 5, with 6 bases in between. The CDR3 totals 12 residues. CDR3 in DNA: TGTGCCAGCAGTGAAGAGGGGAACGAGCAGTACTTC. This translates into CASSEEGNEQYF.

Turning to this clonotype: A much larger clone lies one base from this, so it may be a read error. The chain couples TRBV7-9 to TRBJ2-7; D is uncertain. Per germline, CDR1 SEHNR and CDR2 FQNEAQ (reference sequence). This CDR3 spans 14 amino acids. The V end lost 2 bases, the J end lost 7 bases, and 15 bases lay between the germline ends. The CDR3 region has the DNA TGTGCCAGCAGCTTACCTCGTGCCCCCCAGGAGCAGTACTTC. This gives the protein CASSLPRAPQEQYF.

CDR3 sequence (DNA): TGTGCCAGCGACACCTCGCTTTTGGAATATAATTCACCCCTCCACTTT. Translating it yields CASDTSLLEYNSPLHF. The chain recombines TRBV6-2 or TRBV6-3 with TRBJ1-6, with no clear D. Germline assignment: CDR1 MNHEY and CDR2 SVGEGT. The CDR3 runs to 16 residues. Trimming cost V 8 bases and J 4 bases, with 18 bases left between them.

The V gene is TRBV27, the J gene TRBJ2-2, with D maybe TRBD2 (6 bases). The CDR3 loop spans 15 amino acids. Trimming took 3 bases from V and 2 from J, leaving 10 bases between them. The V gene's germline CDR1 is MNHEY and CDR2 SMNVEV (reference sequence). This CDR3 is CASSFGSVNTGELFF. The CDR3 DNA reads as TGTGCCAGCAGTTTCGGGAGCGTTAACACCGGGGAGCTGTTTTTT.